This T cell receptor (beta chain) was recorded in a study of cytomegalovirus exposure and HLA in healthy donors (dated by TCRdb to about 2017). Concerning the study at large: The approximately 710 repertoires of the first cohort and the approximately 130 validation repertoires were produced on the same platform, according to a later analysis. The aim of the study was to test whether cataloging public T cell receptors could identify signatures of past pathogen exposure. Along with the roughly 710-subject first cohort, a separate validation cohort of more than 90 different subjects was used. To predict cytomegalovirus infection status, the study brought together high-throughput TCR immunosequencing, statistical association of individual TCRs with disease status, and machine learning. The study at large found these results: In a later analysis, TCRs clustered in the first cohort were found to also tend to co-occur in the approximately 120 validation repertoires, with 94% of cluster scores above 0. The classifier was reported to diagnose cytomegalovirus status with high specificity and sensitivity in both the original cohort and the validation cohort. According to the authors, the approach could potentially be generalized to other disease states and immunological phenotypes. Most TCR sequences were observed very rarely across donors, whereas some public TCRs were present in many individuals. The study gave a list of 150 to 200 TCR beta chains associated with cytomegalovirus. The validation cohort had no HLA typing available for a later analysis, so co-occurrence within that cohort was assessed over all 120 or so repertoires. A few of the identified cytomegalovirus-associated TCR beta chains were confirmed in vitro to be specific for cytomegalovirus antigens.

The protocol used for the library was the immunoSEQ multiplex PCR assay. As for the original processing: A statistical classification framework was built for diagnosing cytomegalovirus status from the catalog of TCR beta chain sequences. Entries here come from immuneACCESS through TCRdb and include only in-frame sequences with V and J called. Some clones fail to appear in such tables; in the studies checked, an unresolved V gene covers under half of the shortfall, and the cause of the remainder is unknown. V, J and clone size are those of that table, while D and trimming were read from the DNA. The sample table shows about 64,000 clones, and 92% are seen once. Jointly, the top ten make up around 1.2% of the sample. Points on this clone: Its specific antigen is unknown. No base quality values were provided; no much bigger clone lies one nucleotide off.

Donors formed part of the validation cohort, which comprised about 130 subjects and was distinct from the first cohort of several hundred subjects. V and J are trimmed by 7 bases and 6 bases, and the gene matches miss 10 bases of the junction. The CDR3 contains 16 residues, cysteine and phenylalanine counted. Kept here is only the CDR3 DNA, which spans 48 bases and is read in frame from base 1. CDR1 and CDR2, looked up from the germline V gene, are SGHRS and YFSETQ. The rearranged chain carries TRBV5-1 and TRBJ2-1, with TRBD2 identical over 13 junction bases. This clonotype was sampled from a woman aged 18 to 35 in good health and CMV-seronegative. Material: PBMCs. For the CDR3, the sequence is CASGFGLAGETNEQFF. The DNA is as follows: TGCGCCAGCGGATTTGGACTAGCGGGAGAAACCAATGAGCAGTTCTTC. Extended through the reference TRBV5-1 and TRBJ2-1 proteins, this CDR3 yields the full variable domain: KAGVTQTPRYLIKTRGQQVTLSCSPISGHRSVSWYQQTPGQGLQFLFEYFSETQRNKGNFPGRFSGRQFSNSRSEMNVSTLELGDSALYLCASGFGLAGETNEQFFGPGTRLTVL.